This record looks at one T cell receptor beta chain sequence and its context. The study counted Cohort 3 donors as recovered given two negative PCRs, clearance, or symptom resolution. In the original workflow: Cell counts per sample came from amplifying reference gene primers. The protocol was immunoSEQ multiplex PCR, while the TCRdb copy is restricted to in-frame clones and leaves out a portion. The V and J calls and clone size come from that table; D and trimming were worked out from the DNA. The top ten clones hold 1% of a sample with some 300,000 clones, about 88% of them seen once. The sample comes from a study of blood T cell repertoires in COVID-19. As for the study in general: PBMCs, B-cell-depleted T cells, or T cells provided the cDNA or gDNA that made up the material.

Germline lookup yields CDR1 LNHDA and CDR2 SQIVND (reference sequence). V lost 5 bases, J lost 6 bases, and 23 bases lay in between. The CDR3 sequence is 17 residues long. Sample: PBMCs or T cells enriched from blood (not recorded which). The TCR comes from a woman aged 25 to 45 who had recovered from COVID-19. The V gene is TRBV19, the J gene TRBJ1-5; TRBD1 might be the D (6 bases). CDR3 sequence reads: CASSPNLETGTGQPQHF. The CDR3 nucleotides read TGTGCCAGTAGTCCCAACCTAGAAACAGGGACGGGTCAGCCCCAGCATTTT.